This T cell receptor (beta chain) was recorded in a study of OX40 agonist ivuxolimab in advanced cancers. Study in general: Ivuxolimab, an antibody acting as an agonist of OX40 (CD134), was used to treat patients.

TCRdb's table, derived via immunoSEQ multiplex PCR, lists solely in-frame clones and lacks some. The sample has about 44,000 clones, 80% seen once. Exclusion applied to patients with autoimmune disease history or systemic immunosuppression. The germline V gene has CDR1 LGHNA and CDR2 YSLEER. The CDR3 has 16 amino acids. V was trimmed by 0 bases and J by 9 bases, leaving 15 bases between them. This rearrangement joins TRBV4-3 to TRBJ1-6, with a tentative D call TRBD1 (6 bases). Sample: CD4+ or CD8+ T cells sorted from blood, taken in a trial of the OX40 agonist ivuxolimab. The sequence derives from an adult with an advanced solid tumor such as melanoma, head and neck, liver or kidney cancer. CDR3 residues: CASSQDPSQGSSPLHF. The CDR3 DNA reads TGCGCCAGCAGCCAAGATCCCTCACAGGGTAGTTCACCCCTCCACTTT.